The rows below give T cell receptor beta chains drawn from one sample of a study of cytomegalovirus exposure and HLA in healthy donors. Sequenced by immunoSEQ multiplex PCR; TCRdb stores in-frame clones only, minus some. The sample totals tens of thousands of clones. The material sequenced was PBMCs. The receptor set was obtained from a woman between 35 and 50 years old in good health and CMV-seronegative. CDR3s include the opening cysteine and the closing phenylalanine or tryptophan. Fields, in order: D gene, V gene, CDR3 protein. The D gene is left open where the match is weak.

d_call: TRBD2
v_call: TRBV5-1
cdr3_aa: CASSYGTSGRVNEQFF

d_call: .
v_call: TRBV5-1
cdr3_aa: CASSPQGQRDTEAFF

d_call: .
v_call: TRBV5-5
cdr3_aa: CASSLDSGSGNTIYF

d_call: .
v_call: TRBV9
cdr3_aa: CASSAVPGQISYNEQFF

d_call: .
v_call: TRBV5-1
cdr3_aa: CASSLAQQGDEAFF

d_call: TRBD1
v_call: TRBV19
cdr3_aa: CASASRDRDQPQHF

d_call: TRBD1
v_call: TRBV5-8
cdr3_aa: CASSSGQWGTDTQYF

d_call: TRBD1
v_call: TRBV5-1
cdr3_aa: CASSWTGLSGNTIYF

d_call: TRBD2
v_call: TRBV5-1
cdr3_aa: CASSRLAGDNEQFF

d_call: .
v_call: TRBV5-4
cdr3_aa: CASSPGQDTQYF

d_call: TRBD2
v_call: TRBV5-6
cdr3_aa: CASSLALAVRIHEQFF

d_call: .
v_call: TRBV9
cdr3_aa: CASSPLSRSSEQYF

d_call: TRBD2
v_call: TRBV28
cdr3_aa: CASSSLAGVATDTQYF